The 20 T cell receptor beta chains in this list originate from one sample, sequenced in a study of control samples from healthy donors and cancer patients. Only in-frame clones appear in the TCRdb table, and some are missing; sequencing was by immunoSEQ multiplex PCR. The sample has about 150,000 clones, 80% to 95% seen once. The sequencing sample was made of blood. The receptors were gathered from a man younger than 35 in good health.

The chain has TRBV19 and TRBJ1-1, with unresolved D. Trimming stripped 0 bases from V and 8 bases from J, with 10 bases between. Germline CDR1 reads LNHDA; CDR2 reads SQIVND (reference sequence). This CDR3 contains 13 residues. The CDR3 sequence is CASSIDHGVEAFF. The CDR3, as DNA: TGTGCCAGTAGTATAGATCATGGGGTAGAAGCTTTCTTT.

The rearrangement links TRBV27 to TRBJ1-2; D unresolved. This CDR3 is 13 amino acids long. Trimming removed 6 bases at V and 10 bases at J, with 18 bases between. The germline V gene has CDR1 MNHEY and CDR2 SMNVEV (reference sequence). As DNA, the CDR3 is TGTGCCAGCAGCCCCCATGACGCCGGAGACTACACCTTC. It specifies CASSPHDAGDYTF.

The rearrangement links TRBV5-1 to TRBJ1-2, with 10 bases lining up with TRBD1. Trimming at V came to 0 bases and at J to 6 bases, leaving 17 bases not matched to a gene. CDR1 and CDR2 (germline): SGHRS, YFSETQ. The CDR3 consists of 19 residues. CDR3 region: CASSLDGLRDRGSVNGYTF. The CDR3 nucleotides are TGCGCCAGCAGCTTGGACGGGCTCCGGGACAGGGGTTCGGTAAATGGCTACACCTTC.

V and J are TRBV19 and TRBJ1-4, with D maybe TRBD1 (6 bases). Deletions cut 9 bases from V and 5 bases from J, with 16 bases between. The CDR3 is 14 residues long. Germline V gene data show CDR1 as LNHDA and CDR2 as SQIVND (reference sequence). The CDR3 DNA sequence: TGTGCCAGAAGGGGGGGACATTTCAATGAAAAACTGTTTTTT. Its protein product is CARRGGHFNEKLFF.

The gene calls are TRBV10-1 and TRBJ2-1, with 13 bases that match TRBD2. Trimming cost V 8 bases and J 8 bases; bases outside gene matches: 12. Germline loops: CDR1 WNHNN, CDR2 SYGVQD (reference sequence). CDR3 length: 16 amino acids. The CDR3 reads CASGVGLAGMVDEQFF. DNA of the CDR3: TGCGCCAGCGGCGTGGGACTAGCGGGGATGGTGGATGAGCAGTTCTTC.

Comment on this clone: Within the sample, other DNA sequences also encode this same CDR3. CDR3 DNA sequence: TGTGCCAGTAGTAACAATGAGCAGTTCTTC. Protein sequence: CASSNNEQFF. The chain links TRBV19 to TRBJ2-1; D is unresolved. The CDR3 has 10 amino acids. Germline V lookup: CDR1 LNHDA, CDR2 SQIVND (reference sequence). Between the trimmed V and J ends, which lost 4 bases and 5 bases, there was a span of 0 bases.

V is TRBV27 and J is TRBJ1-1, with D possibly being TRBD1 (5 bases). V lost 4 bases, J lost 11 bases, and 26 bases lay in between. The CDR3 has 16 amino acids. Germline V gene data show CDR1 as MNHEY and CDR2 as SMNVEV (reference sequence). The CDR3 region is CASSSQLTGPQPGAFF. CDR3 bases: TGTGCCAGCAGTTCCCAATTGACGGGACCCCAACCAGGGGCTTTCTTT.

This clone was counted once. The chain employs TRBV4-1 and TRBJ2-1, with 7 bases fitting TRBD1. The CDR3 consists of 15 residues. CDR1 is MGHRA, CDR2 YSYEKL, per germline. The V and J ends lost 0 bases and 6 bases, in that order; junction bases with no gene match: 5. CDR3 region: CASSQEIQGRNEQFF. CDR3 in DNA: TGCGCCAGCAGCCAAGAGATACAGGGGCGCAATGAGCAGTTCTTC.

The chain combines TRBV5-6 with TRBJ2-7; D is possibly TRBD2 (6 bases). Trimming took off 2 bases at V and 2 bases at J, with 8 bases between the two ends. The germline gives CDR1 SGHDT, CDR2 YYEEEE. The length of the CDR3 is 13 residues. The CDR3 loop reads CASSFRRAYEQYF. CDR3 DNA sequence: TGTGCCAGCAGCTTCAGGAGGGCCTACGAGCAGTACTTC.

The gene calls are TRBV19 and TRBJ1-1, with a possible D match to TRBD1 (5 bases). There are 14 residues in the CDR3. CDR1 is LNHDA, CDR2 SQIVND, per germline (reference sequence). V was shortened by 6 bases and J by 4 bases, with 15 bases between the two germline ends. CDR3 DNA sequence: TGTGCCAGTAGGACCATTCAGGGAAGCACTGAAGCTTTCTTT. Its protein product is CASRTIQGSTEAFF.

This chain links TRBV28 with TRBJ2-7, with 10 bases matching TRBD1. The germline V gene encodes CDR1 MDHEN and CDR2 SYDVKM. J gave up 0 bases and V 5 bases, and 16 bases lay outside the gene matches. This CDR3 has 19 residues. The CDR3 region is CASSTYRRDRGPSSYEQYF. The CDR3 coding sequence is TGTGCCAGCAGTACCTATAGGCGGGACAGGGGCCCTAGCTCCTACGAGCAGTACTTC. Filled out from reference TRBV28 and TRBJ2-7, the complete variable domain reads DVKVTQSSRYLVKRTGEKVFLECVQDMDHENMFWYRQDPGLGLRLIYFSYDVKMKEKGDIPEGYSVSREKKERFSLILESASTNQTSMYLCASSTYRRDRGPSSYEQYFGPGTRLTVT.

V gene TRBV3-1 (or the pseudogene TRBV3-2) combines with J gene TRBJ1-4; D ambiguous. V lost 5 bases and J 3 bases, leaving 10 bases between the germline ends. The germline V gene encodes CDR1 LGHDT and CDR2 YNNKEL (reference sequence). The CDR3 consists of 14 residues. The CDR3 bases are TGTGCCAGCAGCATTGACGGAGCTAATGAAAAACTGTTTTTT. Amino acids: CASSIDGANEKLFF.

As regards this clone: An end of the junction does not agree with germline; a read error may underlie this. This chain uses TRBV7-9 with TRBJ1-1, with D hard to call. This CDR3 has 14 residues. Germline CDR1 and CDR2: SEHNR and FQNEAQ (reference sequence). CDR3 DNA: TGTGCCAGCAGCTTAGGGCGTATGAACGCTGAAGCTTTCTTT. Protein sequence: CASSLGRMNAEAFF.

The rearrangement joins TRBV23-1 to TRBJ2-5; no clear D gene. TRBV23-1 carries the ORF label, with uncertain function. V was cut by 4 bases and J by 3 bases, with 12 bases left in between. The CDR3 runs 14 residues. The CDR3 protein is CASSPLIGEETQYF. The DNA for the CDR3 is TGCGCCAGCAGTCCGCTTATTGGGGAAGAGACCCAGTACTTC.

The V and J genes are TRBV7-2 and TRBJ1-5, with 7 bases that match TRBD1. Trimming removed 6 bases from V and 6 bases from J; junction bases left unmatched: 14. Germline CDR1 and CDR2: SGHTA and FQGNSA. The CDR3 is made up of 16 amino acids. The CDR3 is CASSSKTGSISQPQHF. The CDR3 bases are TGTGCCAGCAGTTCTAAGACAGGGAGCATAAGTCAGCCCCAGCATTTT.

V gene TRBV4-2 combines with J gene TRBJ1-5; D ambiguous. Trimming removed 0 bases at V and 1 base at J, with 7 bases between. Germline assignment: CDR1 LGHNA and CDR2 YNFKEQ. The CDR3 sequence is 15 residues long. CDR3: CASSQDHGSNQPQHF. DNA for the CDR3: TGTGCCAGCAGCCAAGATCACGGGAGCAATCAGCCCCAGCATTTT.

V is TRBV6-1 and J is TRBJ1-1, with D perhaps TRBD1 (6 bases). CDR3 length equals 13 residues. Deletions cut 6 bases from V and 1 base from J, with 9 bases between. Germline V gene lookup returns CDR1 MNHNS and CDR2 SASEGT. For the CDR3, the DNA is TGTGCCAGCAGCTCGACAGGGAACACTGAAGCTTTCTTT. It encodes CASSSTGNTEAFF.

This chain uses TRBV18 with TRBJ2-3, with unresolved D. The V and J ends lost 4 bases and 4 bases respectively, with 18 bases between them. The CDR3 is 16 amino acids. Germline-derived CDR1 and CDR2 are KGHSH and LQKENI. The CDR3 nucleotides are TGTGCCAGCTCACGTCCCCTGGAAGCCAAGGCAGATACGCAGTATTTT. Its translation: CASSRPLEAKADTQYF.

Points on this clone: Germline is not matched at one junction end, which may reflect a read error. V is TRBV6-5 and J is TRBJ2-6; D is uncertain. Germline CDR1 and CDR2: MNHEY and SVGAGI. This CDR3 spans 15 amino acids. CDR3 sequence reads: CVSSYNPSGANVLTF. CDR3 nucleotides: TGTGTCAGCAGTTACAATCCCTCTGGGGCCAACGTCCTGACTTTC.

The CDR3 sequence: CTLRGERFYEQYF. CDR3 bases: TGTACCTTAAGAGGGGAACGATTCTACGAGCAGTACTTC. V usage is TRBV6-5 and J usage is TRBJ2-7; D may be TRBD1 or TRBD2 (5 bases each). In germline, CDR1 is MNHEY, CDR2 SVGAGI. The CDR3 extends over 13 amino acids.